Listed below are T cell receptor beta chains from one sample, sequenced in a study of graft-versus-host responses after intestinal transplantation. No antigen has been identified for these receptors. Profiled with immunoSEQ multiplex PCR; TCRdb holds only in-frame clones, not every one. The repertoire has about 39,000 clones, over 85% of them found once; the top ten carry 21%. The source was unstimulated CD8+ T cells sorted from spleen or lymph node cells, collected before transplant. These receptors originate from a human donor who was the organ donor for an intestinal transplant. Both conserved end residues are part of each CDR3. The D gene is left open where the match is weak.

j_call,d_call,v_call,cdr3_aa
TRBJ2-7,TRBD1,TRBV15,CATSSETTGTGGYEQYF
TRBJ2-7,TRBD1,TRBV9,CASSAGTGPSYEQYF
TRBJ2-1,-,TRBV19,CASSIKVHNEQFF
TRBJ1-6,-,TRBV6-4,CASSDRDNSPLHF
TRBJ2-1,-,TRBV27,CASRLYWTDSYNEQFF
TRBJ1-2,-,TRBV6-5,CASTPFRTGPGYTF
TRBJ2-5,-,TRBV10-3,CAISDGSWETQYF
TRBJ2-7,-,TRBV5-6,CASSLGPTYEQYF
TRBJ2-3,TRBD2,TRBV18,CASSPLTSGSSDTQYF
TRBJ2-1,-,TRBV27,CASSLSQYNEQFF
TRBJ2-3,-,TRBV29-1,CSVEGVMGTDTQYF
TRBJ2-7,TRBD1,TRBV5-1,CASSRGRYEQYF
TRBJ1-1,-,TRBV6-5,CASSQDTGPNTEAFF
TRBJ2-7,TRBD2,TRBV6-5,CASSITSDYEQYF
TRBJ2-3,-,TRBV7-9,CASSYSPNTDTQYF
TRBJ1-1,-,TRBV5-6,CASSTGNTEAFF
TRBJ2-5,-,TRBV14,CASSQDGRRETQYF
TRBJ2-7,-,TRBV29-1,CSGVTIHEQYF
TRBJ2-1,TRBD2,TRBV7-3,CASSRGLGLNEQFF
TRBJ2-7,TRBD2,TRBV5-6,CASSLASGSGYEQYF
TRBJ2-7,TRBD2,TRBV4-3,CASSQEPSGSTYEQYF
TRBJ2-4,TRBD2,TRBV9,CASSVGAGGAKNIQYF
TRBJ2-1,TRBD2,TRBV10-3,CAIKRPGLVYNEQFF
TRBJ2-1,-,TRBV9,CASSVVGADYNEQFF
TRBJ1-2,TRBD1,TRBV9,CASSAGQLRGGYTF
TRBJ2-7,TRBD1,TRBV7-3,CASSLTGGEQYF
TRBJ2-5,-,TRBV11-2,CASSLDKWVQETQYF
TRBJ1-5,-,TRBV4-3,CASSQVSGVSNQPQHF
TRBJ2-1,-,TRBV4-3,CASSQGDDYYNEQFF
TRBJ2-2,TRBD1,TRBV28,CASETGTGPTGELFF
TRBJ1-2,TRBD1,TRBV28,CASSRGTAGYTF
TRBJ2-7,TRBD1,TRBV5-8,CASSLLLQGFNEQYF
TRBJ2-1,TRBD2,TRBV9,CASSVGTSVYNEQFF
TRBJ1-2,-,TRBV7-2,CASSLGGRPPLTYGYTF
TRBJ2-1,TRBD2,TRBV27,CASGLAGASYNEQFF
TRBJ2-1,TRBD2,TRBV6-4,CASNRRLAVYNEQFF
TRBJ2-1,TRBD2,TRBV7-9,CASSLVGSSGRAYNEQFF
TRBJ2-2,-,TRBV4-3,CASSHPTDGENTGELFF
TRBJ2-7,TRBD2,TRBV5-4,CASSLVSGGSYEQYF
TRBJ2-3,TRBD2,TRBV7-8,CASSLIGGADTQYF
TRBJ2-2,-,TRBV11-2,CASSFVGELFF